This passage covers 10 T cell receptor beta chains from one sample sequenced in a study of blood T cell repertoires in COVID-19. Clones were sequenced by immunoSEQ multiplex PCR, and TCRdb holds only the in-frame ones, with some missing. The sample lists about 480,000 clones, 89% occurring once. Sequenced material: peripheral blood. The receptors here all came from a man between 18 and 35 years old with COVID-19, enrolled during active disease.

The CDR3 nucleotides are TGCGCCAGCAGCCAACCCACTAGCGGGGGGGGGATCGGGGAGCTGTTTTTT. The encoded protein is CASSQPTSGGGIGELFF. V is TRBV4-1 and J is TRBJ2-2; 13 bases match TRBD2. The CDR3 sequence is 17 residues long. V dropped 2 bases and J dropped 7; count of bases not matched to a gene: 7. Germline V CDR1 and CDR2: MGHRA, YSYEKL.

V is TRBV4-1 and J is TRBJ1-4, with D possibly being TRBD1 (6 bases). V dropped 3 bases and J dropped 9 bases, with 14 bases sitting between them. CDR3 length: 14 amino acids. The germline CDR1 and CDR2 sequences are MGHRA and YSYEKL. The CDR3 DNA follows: TGCGCCAGCAGCCAGGGGGCAGAAATGAAAAAACTGTTTTTT. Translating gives CASSQGAEMKKLFF.

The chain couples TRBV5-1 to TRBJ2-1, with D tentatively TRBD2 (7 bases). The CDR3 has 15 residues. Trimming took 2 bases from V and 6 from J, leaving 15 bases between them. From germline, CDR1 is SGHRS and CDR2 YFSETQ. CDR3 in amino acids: CASSFPGGAGNEQFF. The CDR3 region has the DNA TGCGCCAGCAGCTTCCCGGGGGGCGCGGGCAATGAGCAGTTCTTC.

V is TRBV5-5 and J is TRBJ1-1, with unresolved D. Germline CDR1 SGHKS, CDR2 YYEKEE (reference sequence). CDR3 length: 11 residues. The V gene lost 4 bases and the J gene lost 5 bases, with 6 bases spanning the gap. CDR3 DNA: TGTGCCAGCAGCCCAGGTACTGAAGCTTTCTTT. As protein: CASSPGTEAFF.

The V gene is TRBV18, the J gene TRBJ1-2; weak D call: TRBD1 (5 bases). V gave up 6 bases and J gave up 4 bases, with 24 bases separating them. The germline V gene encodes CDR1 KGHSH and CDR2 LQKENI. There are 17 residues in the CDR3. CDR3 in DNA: TGTGCCAGCTCGATCGAGGGCGGGGGAACAGACCGCTATGGCTACACCTTC. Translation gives CASSIEGGGTDRYGYTF.

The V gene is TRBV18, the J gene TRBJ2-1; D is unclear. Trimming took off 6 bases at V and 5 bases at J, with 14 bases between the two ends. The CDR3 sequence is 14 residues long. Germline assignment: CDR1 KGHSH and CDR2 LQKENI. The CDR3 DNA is TGTGCCAGCTCCCCCACTACCGGAGACAATGAGCAGTTCTTC. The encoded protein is CASSPTTGDNEQFF. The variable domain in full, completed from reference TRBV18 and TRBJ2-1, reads NAGVMQNPRHLVRRRGQEARLRCSPMKGHSHVYWYRQLPEEGLKFMVYLQKENIIDESGMPKERFSAEFPKEGPSILRIQQVVRGDSAAYFCASSPTTGDNEQFFGPGTRLTVL.

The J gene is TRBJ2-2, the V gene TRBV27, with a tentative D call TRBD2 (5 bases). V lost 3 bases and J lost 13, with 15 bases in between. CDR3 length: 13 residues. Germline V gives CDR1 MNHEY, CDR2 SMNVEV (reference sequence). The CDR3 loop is CASSLSGLRGLFF. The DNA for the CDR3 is TGTGCCAGCAGTTTGTCGGGCCTTCGGGGGCTGTTTTTT.

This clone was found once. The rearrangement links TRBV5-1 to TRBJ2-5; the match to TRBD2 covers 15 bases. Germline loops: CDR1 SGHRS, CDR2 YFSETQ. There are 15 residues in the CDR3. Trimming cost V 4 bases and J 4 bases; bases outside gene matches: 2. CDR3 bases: TGCGCCAGCAGCGCGGGACTAGCGGGAGGAGAGACCCAGTACTTC. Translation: CASSAGLAGGETQYF.

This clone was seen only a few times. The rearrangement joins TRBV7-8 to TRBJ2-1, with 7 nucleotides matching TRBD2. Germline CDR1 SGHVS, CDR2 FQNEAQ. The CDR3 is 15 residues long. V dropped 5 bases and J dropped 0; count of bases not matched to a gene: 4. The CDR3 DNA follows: TGTGCCAGCAGCCGACTAGCCGCCTCCTACAATGAGCAGTTCTTC. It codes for CASSRLAASYNEQFF.

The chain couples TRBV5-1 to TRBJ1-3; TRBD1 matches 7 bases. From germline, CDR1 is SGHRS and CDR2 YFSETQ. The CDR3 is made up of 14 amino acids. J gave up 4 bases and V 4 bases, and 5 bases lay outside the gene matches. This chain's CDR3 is CASSRQGSGNTIYF. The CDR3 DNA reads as TGCGCCAGCAGCAGACAGGGTTCGGGAAACACCATATATTTT.